This note documents a single TCR beta chain sequence. Its specific antigen is unknown. No per-base quality is available; no much larger clone lies one base away. The data stem from a study of blood T cell repertoires in COVID-19 (dated by TCRdb to the early 2020s). Study-wide context: The collaborator samples originated in the United States, Italy and Spain and spanned the acute and convalescent phases of COVID-19. The prospective study material was composed of cDNA or gDNA derived from T cells, B-cell-depleted T cells, or PBMCs. The dataset comprised deeply sampled blood TCRbeta repertoires from subjects exposed to, actively infected with, or recovered from COVID-19. The repertoires were released in a freely available public database meant as a resource for research on the immune response to SARS-CoV-2. Samples came from the ongoing ImmuneRACE study (first 160 participants) plus 1,254 subjects from 6 global collaborators. Sample metadata almost always included a de-identified subject ID, COVID-19 status, age in years and sex. Where HLA class I and class II types were available, the types were taken from metadata supplied by the sample provider, not from assay-based typing. What the research found in general, with its limitations: How much clinical and demographic metadata was included differed by source and by participant, and the metadata was provided uncurated.

A distance of 7 bases separates the germline ends of V and J, which lose 4 bases and 1 base respectively. CDR3 length: 13 amino acids, cysteine to phenylalanine. CDR3 DNA is the only sequence kept; it has 39 bases, read in frame from the first base. Per the germline V gene, KGHSH is the CDR1 and LQKENI is the CDR2. Each collaborating institution followed its own protocols to collect whole blood in K2EDTA tubes. For TCRbeta analysis, collaborators shipped samples as frozen whole blood, isolated PBMCs, or DNA extracted from either of those sample types. TCRbeta CDR3 regions were amplified from genomic DNA using the immunoSEQ Assay, a bias-controlled multiplex PCR. As for the authors' bioinformatics: Nucleated cell counts per sample were estimated from amplification of reference gene primers within the assay. To quantify the absolute abundance of each unique TCRbeta CDR3 rearrangement, sequence reads were collapsed and filtered. For each sample, productive Simpson clonality was calculated by taking the square root of Simpson's diversity index across productive rearrangements. This immuneACCESS table, as held by TCRdb, lists in-frame sequences with V and J called but not all clones. Of the missing ones, under half trace to an unresolved V gene in checked studies; the others have no known cause. The DNA gave D and trimming, while V, J and clone size come from that table. The sample has about 160,000 clones on record, around 85% of them singletons. The biggest ten clones account for 3.3% of the sample.

Sequencing was carried out using peripheral blood. The sequence is built from TRBV18 and TRBJ2-5; the D gene cannot be named for sure. The TCR sequence derives from a human donor with acute or convalescent COVID-19. The donor label of this sample is uncertain. The sequence in DNA is TGTGCCAGCTCACTTGGGCTCCAAGAGACCCAGTACTTC. This gives the protein CASSLGLQETQYF.